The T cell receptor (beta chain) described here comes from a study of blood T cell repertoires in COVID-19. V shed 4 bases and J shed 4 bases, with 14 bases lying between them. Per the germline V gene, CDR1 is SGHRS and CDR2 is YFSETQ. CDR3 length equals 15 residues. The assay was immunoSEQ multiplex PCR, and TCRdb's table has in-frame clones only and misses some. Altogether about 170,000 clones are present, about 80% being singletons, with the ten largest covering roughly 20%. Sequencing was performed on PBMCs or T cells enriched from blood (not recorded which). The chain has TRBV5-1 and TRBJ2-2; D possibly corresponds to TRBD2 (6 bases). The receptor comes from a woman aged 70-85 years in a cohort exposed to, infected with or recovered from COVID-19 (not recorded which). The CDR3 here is CASSPPGTLTGELFF. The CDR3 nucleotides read TGCGCCAGCAGCCCCCCGGGGACTCTCACCGGGGAGCTGTTTTTT.